The rows below give T cell receptor beta chains drawn from one sample of a study of blood T cells in healthy people across ages. TCRdb redid the calling of the 5' RACE reads with MiXCR, one entry per CDR3 protein. Here the sample spans 380,000 or so distinct CDR3 sequences, more than 45% being singletons. Source material: blood. Source of these receptors: a man in his sixties in good health. The CDR3 runs from the conserved cysteine through the conserved F or W.

v_call	j_call	cdr3_aa
TRBV6-5	TRBJ2-5	CASSRTVGGKETQYF
TRBV18	TRBJ2-1	CASSPPPRDEQFF
TRBV5-1	TRBJ1-2	CASSLRTGSNYGYTF
TRBV4-3	TRBJ2-1	CASSQENSGLAGNEQFF
TRBV27	NA	CANSFSTGEQYF
TRBV20-1	TRBJ2-1	CSAKPLAGSYNEQFF
TRBV7-9	TRBJ1-2	CASSLGQATNYGYTF
TRBV29-1	TRBJ2-3	CSVLAGGKLTQYF
TRBV3-1	TRBJ1-1	CASSQGQGVGTEAFF
TRBV7-8	TRBJ2-7	CASSPRTAYEQYF
TRBV14	TRBJ2-1	CASSQAGAGTSGYNEQFF
TRBV6-1	TRBJ2-1	CACTPEVSSYNEQFF
TRBV3-1	TRBJ1-1	CASSHRGYTEAFF
TRBV7-2	NA	CASSSTGLAGPRSYNEQYF
TRBV20-1	TRBJ2-1	CSARSEWGSSYNEQFF
TRBV15	TRBJ2-3	CATSRGSGGYTQYF
TRBV29-1	NA	CSFSKGTQYF
TRBV24-1	TRBJ2-1	CATSDSLGLAGGHSYNEQFF
TRBV24-1	TRBJ2-7	CATGSSASYEQYF
TRBV27	TRBJ2-3	CASSSQTLSTDTQYF
TRBV29-1	NA	CSVAPSTGLNYEQYF
TRBV7-9	NA	CASSPGTGSGEQYF
TRBV14	TRBJ1-4	CASSFGRTTNEKLFF
TRBV5-1	TRBJ2-2	CASSVPGTSGRSPTGELFF
TRBV7-2	TRBJ2-1	CASSLVEGNNEQFF
TRBV20-1	TRBJ2-7	CSAYDRINSYEQYF
TRBV29-1	NA	CSVGGGSEQYF
TRBV29-1	TRBJ2-1	CSVEKAGQGSDEQFF
TRBV20-1	TRBJ2-5	CSAPALQETQYF
TRBV14	TRBJ1-2	CASRHSGFGYTF
TRBV6-5	TRBJ2-7	CASSLFFRDEQYF